The sequence of this T cell receptor beta chain was determined in a study of tumor and adjacent non-tumor tissue in lung cancer. Study conclusions and caveats: Shorter survival was associated with higher TCR diversity in tumors. Normal lung showed higher cumulative top 100 clone frequency than tumor.

As regards this clonotype: The antigen remains unidentified. Germline is not matched at one junction end, which may reflect a read error.

The template was RNA from unsorted bulk tissue. Distant lung tissue was collected more than 3 cm away from the tumor edge. The library came from three nested PCR rounds adapted from ARM-PCR protocols. TCRdb reprocessed the multiplex PCR reads with MiXCR, giving one entry per CDR3 protein. The sample includes tens of thousands of distinct CDR3 sequences, roughly two thirds of them seen just once. The CDR3 covers 15 residues. CDR1 is MGHRA and CDR2 is YSYEKL in the germline V gene. The clonotype originates from a woman aged 40 to 50 with non-small cell lung cancer. The rearrangement joins TRBV4-1 to TRBJ2-7, with a weak D call TRBD1 (6 bases). Sequencing was done on a sample of distant non-tumor lung tissue. For the CDR3, the DNA is TGTGCCAACAGCCAAGTTGGGGACATCACCTACGAGCAGTACTTC. Translation: CANSQVGDITYEQYF.